The rows below give T cell receptor beta chains drawn from one sample of a study of T cell changes during pregnancy in multiple sclerosis. Only in-frame clones appear in the TCRdb table, and some are missing; sequencing was by immunoSEQ multiplex PCR. In the table there are tens of thousands of clones, over 80% of which are singletons. The specimen comprised CD4+ T cells from peripheral blood mononuclear cells, sampled after pregnancy. The receptors derive from a female donor in good health, enrolled as a control in a pregnancy study. The CDR3 runs from the conserved cysteine through the conserved F or W.

>TRBJ1-3|TRBV7-9
CASSFRTGGADTIYF
>TRBJ2-1|TRBV6-4
CASSERLAGGEGQFF
>TRBJ2-1|TRBV28
CASSLSAGGRLEQFF
>TRBJ1-3|TRBV2
CASIYRGGNTIYF
>TRBJ1-3|TRBV19
CASSPGTERGNTIYF
>TRBJ1-3|TRBV5-4
CASSQGQGAPGNTIYF
>TRBJ1-6|TRBV7-2
CASSLSPSNNSPLHF
>TRBJ1-1|TRBV6-6
CASSSREPNTEAFF
>TRBJ2-1|TRBV7-3
CASSSNPRTRGNEQFF
>TRBJ1-2|TRBV12-2
CASRQNRGAGYTF
>TRBJ2-3|TRBV5-1
CASSQDRGSDTQYF
>TRBJ2-7|TRBV20-1
CAGLAAYEQYF
>TRBJ1-1|TRBV4-1
CASSLVGGGTEAFF
>TRBJ1-5|TRBV28
CASSSHHRGQGNQPQHF
>TRBJ2-3|TRBV5-6
CASSPPGSGGFTDTQYF
>TRBJ1-6|TRBV7-2
CASSWGQTNSPLHF
>TRBJ1-2|TRBV27
CASSVLRGDGYTF
>TRBJ1-1|TRBV7-3
CASSETGGRTEAFF
>TRBJ2-7|TRBV6-1
CASTTLDRGYEQYF
>TRBJ1-4|TRBV5-1
CASSSGGATTNEKLFF
>TRBJ1-5|TRBV19
CASLWRAGNNQPQHF
>TRBJ1-3|TRBV18
CASSPRGQASGNTIYF
>TRBJ2-1|TRBV6-5
CASSYEQGNEQFF
>TRBJ2-7|TRBV5-1
CASSLAWGQGAGRPSYEQYF
>TRBJ2-1|TRBV28
CASSFDRAQFF
>TRBJ2-3|TRBV11-2
CASSLDHGGGRGDTQYF
>TRBJ1-6|TRBV14
CASSRLQDSPLHF
>TRBJ1-2|TRBV2
CASSAQPNYGYTF
>TRBJ1-3|TRBV7-9
CASSLGGFGNTIYF
>TRBJ1-1|TRBV7-2
CASSLAGTAVNTEAFF
>TRBJ2-3|TRBV7-2
CASSLMWSGGGTTDTQYF
>TRBJ1-5|TRBV30
CAWSGDTNNQPQHF
>TRBJ1-1|TRBV2
CASKTGLLNTEAFF
>TRBJ2-3|TRBV6-5
CASSYSTTSGGTQYF
>TRBJ2-5|TRBV10-1
CASMPEAGTSGGACQETQYF
>TRBJ1-2|TRBV19
CASSLQSPSLYTF
>TRBJ1-1|TRBV2
CASSDRPGGLNTEAFF
>TRBJ2-2|TRBV27
CASSFRSPGELFF
>TRBJ1-2|TRBV25-1
CASSDAGRGYGYTF